A single sample gave rise to the 11 T cell receptor beta chains below, sequenced in a study of blood T cell repertoires in COVID-19. Sequencing used immunoSEQ multiplex PCR; TCRdb keeps in-frame clones, though not all of them. The table lists 170,000 or so clones, over 80% of them singletons. What was sequenced was peripheral blood. The source is a woman aged 55-70 years with acute or convalescent COVID-19.

The chain combines TRBV7-9 with TRBJ2-5; D gene ambiguous. The CDR3 extends over 13 amino acids. V dropped 1 base and J dropped 4 bases, with 7 bases sitting between them. Germline lookup yields CDR1 SEHNR and CDR2 FQNEAQ (reference sequence). In nucleotides, the CDR3 is TGTGCCAGCAGCTTAGGACATACAGAGACCCAGTACTTC. Translation: CASSLGHTETQYF. The full variable domain, in which reference TRBV7-9 and TRBJ2-5 provide the parts outside the CDR3, is DTGVSQNPRHKITKRGQNVTFRCDPISEHNRLYWYRQTLGQGPEFLTYFQNEAQLEKSRLLSDRFSAERPKGSFSTLEIQRTEQGDSAMYLCASSLGHTETQYFGPGTRLLVL.

This chain joins TRBV15 and TRBJ1-1; no definite D call. V was clipped by 6 bases and J by 6 bases, with 20 bases between them. This CDR3 spans 15 amino acids. Germline V gene sequence: CDR1 LNHNV, CDR2 YYDKDF (reference sequence). CDR3: CATRAPVQRVPEAFF. The CDR3 DNA sequence: TGTGCCACCAGGGCACCGGTTCAGCGGGTCCCTGAAGCTTTCTTT.

V usage is TRBV12-5 and J usage is TRBJ2-2; D call uncertain. The CDR3 contains 15 residues. Deletions cut 2 bases from V and 5 bases from J, with 12 bases between. CDR1 is LGHNT, CDR2 FRNRAP, per germline. The CDR3 sequence: CASGLNYEPTGELFF. As DNA, the CDR3 is TGTGCTAGTGGTTTGAACTACGAGCCGACCGGGGAGCTGTTTTTT.

The genes are TRBV27 and TRBJ1-2; 9 nucleotides line up with TRBD1. V was clipped by 5 bases and J by 6 bases; unmatched bases: 13. Germline V CDR1 and CDR2: MNHEY, SMNVEV (reference sequence). The CDR3 sequence is 16 residues long. This CDR3 reads CASSPGTGLRGDGYTF. The DNA for the CDR3 is TGTGCCAGCAGTCCCGGGACAGGGCTAAGGGGGGATGGCTACACCTTC.

The chain couples TRBV5-4 to TRBJ2-2, with 9 positions matching TRBD1. Germline CDR1 SGHNT, CDR2 YYREEE (reference sequence). The CDR3 loop spans 15 amino acids. V lost 0 bases to trimming and J lost 6 bases; unmatched junction nucleotides: 3. The CDR3 reads CASSLVGDRAGELFF. For the CDR3, the DNA is TGTGCCAGCAGCTTGGTTGGGGACAGGGCCGGGGAGCTGTTTTTT.

The rearrangement uses TRBV3-1 (or the pseudogene TRBV3-2) and TRBJ1-1; 9 bases are a match to TRBD1. Germline assignment: CDR1 LGHDT and CDR2 YNNKEL (reference sequence). V was pared by 4 bases and J by 5 bases, with 2 bases of the junction left unmatched. The CDR3 runs to 13 residues. CDR3 nucleotide sequence: TGTGCCAGCAGCCCCGGGACAGGGACTGAAGCTTTCTTT. Residues: CASSPGTGTEAFF.

This clone has just one count. CDR3 amino acids: CASSRAFGRGQETQYF. CDR3 bases: TGTGCCAGCAGCCGTGCCTTTGGGCGGGGCCAAGAGACCCAGTACTTC. This rearrangement joins TRBV7-2 to TRBJ2-5; TRBD2 is a possible D gene (6 bases). The CDR3 is made up of 16 amino acids. V was trimmed by 5 bases and J by 1 base, leaving 17 bases between them. Per germline, CDR1 SGHTA and CDR2 FQGNSA. Full variable domain (outside the CDR3, taken from reference TRBV7-2 and TRBJ2-5): GAGVSQSPSNKVTEKGKDVELRCDPISGHTALYWYRQSLGQGLEFLIYFQGNSAPDKSGLPSDRFSAERTGGSVSTLTIQRTQQEDSAVYLCASSRAFGRGQETQYFGPGTRLLVL.

This clone was observed a few times. V usage is TRBV24-1 and J usage is TRBJ2-1; a possible D gene is TRBD2 (6 bases). CDR1 is KGHDR and CDR2 is SFDVKD in the germline V gene. Deletions cut 3 bases from V and 4 bases from J, with 6 bases between. This CDR3 contains 13 residues. The CDR3 sequence is CATSDRGYNEQFF. DNA of the CDR3: TGTGCCACCAGTGATCGGGGGTACAATGAGCAGTTCTTC.

This clone was picked up a small number of times. This sequence joins TRBV13 and TRBJ2-3; 8 bases line up with TRBD2. V trimming: 3 bases; J trimming: 1 base; junction bases outside the gene matches: 6. CDR1 is PRHDT, CDR2 FYEKMQ, per germline (reference sequence). CDR3 length equals 16 residues. The CDR3 is CASSFGGAKRTDTQYF. The CDR3 DNA reads as TGTGCCAGCAGCTTCGGGGGGGCAAAGCGCACAGATACGCAGTATTTT.

This clone was picked up a small number of times. The gene calls are TRBV5-3 and TRBJ2-7; 15 bases fit TRBD2. Being an ORF, TRBV5-3 has a function that is uncertain. With 4 bases clipped from V and 2 bases from J, the junction kept 4 bases outside the gene matches. This CDR3 has 16 residues. The CDR3 here is CARSVGTSGGPYEQYF. In DNA, the CDR3 is TGTGCCAGAAGCGTGGGGACTAGCGGGGGGCCCTACGAGCAGTACTTC.

The chain uses TRBV6-2 or TRBV6-3 and TRBJ2-7; D gene uncertain. The length of the CDR3 is 12 residues. Trimming cost V 5 bases and J 4 bases, with 9 bases left between them. Germline V gene data show CDR1 as MNHEY and CDR2 as SVGEGT. CDR3 sequence reads: CASSVNSYEQYF. CDR3 nucleotides: TGTGCCAGCAGTGTCAACAGTTACGAGCAGTACTTC.